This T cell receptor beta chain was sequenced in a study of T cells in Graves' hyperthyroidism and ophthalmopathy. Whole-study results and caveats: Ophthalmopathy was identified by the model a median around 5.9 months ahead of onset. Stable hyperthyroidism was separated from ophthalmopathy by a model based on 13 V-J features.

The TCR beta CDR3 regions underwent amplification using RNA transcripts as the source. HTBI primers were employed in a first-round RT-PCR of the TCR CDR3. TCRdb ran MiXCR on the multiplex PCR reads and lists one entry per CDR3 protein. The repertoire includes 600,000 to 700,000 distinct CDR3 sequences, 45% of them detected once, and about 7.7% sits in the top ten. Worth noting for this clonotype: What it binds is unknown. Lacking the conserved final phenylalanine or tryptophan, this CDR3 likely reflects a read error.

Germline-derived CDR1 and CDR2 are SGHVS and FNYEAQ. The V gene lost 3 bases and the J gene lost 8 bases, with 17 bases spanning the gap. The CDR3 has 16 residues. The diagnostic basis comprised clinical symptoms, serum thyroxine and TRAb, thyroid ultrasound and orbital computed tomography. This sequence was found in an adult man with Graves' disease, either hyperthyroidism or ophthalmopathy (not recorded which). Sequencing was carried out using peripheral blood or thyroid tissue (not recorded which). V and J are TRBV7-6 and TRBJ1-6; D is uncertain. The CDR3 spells CASSLSLGRRDSPLHL. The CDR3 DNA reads TGTGCCAGCAGCTTGTCCCTTGGAAGACGTGATTCACCCCTCCACTTG.